This TCR beta chain was sequenced during a study of shared clonotypes between healthy human individuals. Across the whole study: Aged between 18 and 49, the donors were a couple of women and a few men. General study points: Sharing across four donors was highest in naive CD4 (around 5%) and lowest in memory CD8 (roughly 0.4%). Across subsets, estimated richness was generally greater for naive than for memory populations.

V lost 8 bases to trimming and J lost 0 bases, with 13 bases between them. The CDR3 runs to 14 residues. Germline V gene lookup returns CDR1 LNHDA and CDR2 SQIVND (reference sequence). Generated by immunoSEQ multiplex PCR, the TCRdb table keeps only in-frame clones and is missing some. The sample lists over 2 million clones; 85% to 95% were seen once. With respect to this clone: Antigen: not known.

The J gene is TRBJ1-1, the V gene TRBV19; no firm D call. This clonotype was obtained from a man between 18 and 29 years old in good health. Some clones in this sample may be carry-over from other donors' samples. Sample: naive CD4+ T cells from PBMCs. Specified subset: CD45RA+ positively selected. CDR3 region: CASSQTVLNTEAFF. CDR3 bases: TGTGCCAGTTCCCAGACTGTGCTGAACACTGAAGCTTTCTTT.